This entry lists 30 T cell receptor beta chains sequenced from one sample in a study of cytomegalovirus exposure and HLA in healthy donors. It was with 60 Vbeta and 13 Jbeta primers that the PCR ran. Sequencing used immunoSEQ multiplex PCR; TCRdb keeps in-frame clones, though not all of them. In the table there are 150,000 to 200,000 clones, roughly 79% of which are singletons. The sequencing input was PBMCs. The receptors shown here come from a woman aged 18-30 years in good health and CMV-seropositive.

The rearrangement joins TRBV11-3 to TRBJ2-7; no firm D call. The ends were cut back, 6 bases at V and 3 bases at J, with 18 bases in the middle. Germline CDR1 SGHNT, CDR2 YENEEA. The CDR3 sequence is 15 residues long. In nucleotides, the CDR3 is TGTGCCAGCAGGCCGTTCCAACTCGGGTTCTACGAGCAGTACTTC. It yields the protein CASRPFQLGFYEQYF.

The chain couples TRBV7-9 to TRBJ1-2; D is ambiguous. CDR3 length: 13 residues. Deletions cut 2 bases from V and 6 bases from J, with 10 bases between. Germline assignment: CDR1 SEHNR and CDR2 FQNEAQ (reference sequence). The CDR3 DNA follows: TGTGCCAGCAGCTTACCCACTTTGGATGGCTACACCTTC. Amino acid sequence: CASSLPTLDGYTF.

The genes are TRBV18 and TRBJ1-1, with D hard to call. Trimming removed 3 bases at V and 1 base at J, with 12 bases between. The CDR3 runs 15 residues. In germline, CDR1 is KGHSH, CDR2 LQKENI. The CDR3 region is CASSPLKQQNTEAFF. The CDR3 bases are TGTGCCAGCTCACCGTTGAAACAGCAGAACACTGAAGCTTTCTTT.

This chain uses TRBV7-9 with TRBJ2-1, with 11 bases matching TRBD2. CDR1 SEHNR and CDR2 FQNEAQ come from the germline V gene (reference sequence). V was pared by 7 bases and J by 10 bases, with 15 bases of the junction left unmatched. The length of the CDR3 is 16 residues. CDR3 protein: CASTPTSGGVPPEQFF. The DNA for the CDR3 is TGTGCCAGCACCCCAACTAGCGGGGGCGTTCCGCCCGAGCAGTTCTTC.

This rearrangement joins TRBV6-5 to TRBJ2-7, with a tentative D call TRBD2 (5 bases). Deletions cut 2 bases from V and 3 bases from J, with 14 bases between. Per germline, CDR1 MNHEY and CDR2 SVGAGI. There are 15 residues in the CDR3. Written as DNA, the CDR3 is TGTGCCAGCAGTTACCCCACTAGAGACGGCTACGAGCAGTACTTC. This sequence encodes CASSYPTRDGYEQYF.

Only one count was recorded for this clone. This sequence joins TRBV7-9 and TRBJ1-5, with 9 bases aligning to TRBD1. The length of the CDR3 is 15 residues. Germline trimming cut 3 bases from V and 5 bases from J; bases unmatched to any gene: 5. From germline, CDR1 is SEHNR and CDR2 FQNEAQ (reference sequence). The CDR3 protein is CASSFGTGRDQPQHF. The CDR3 nucleotides are TGTGCCAGCAGCTTTGGGACAGGGCGGGATCAGCCCCAGCATTTT.

J is TRBJ2-7 and V is TRBV2; D unresolved. The CDR3 is made up of 16 amino acids. Trimming removed 1 base from V and 0 bases from J, with 13 bases in between. Germline V gives CDR1 SNHLY, CDR2 FYNNEI. The CDR3 sequence: CASSEERNYLSYEQYF. CDR3 DNA: TGTGCCAGCAGTGAAGAACGCAACTACCTCTCCTACGAGCAGTACTTC. Supplemented by reference TRBV2 and TRBJ2-7, the full variable domain reads EPEVTQTPSHQVTQMGQEVILRCVPISNHLYFYWYRQILGQKVEFLVSFYNNEISEKSEIFDDQFSVERPDGSNFTLKIRSTKLEDSAMYFCASSEERNYLSYEQYFGPGTRLTVT.

This chain joins TRBV7-9 and TRBJ2-3, with a possible D match to TRBD2 (6 bases). V was clipped by 5 bases and J by 4 bases, with 16 bases between them. The germline V gene has CDR1 SEHNR and CDR2 FQNEAQ (reference sequence). The CDR3 is 15 residues long. Written as DNA, the CDR3 is TGTGCCAGCAGCGCCCGGGGAGGTTTTCCAGATACGCAGTATTTT. It codes for CASSARGGFPDTQYF.

The CDR3 here is CASRVGGRPQHF. In DNA, the CDR3 is TGTGCCAGTAGGGTCGGTGGGCGGCCCCAGCATTTT. This chain links TRBV19 with TRBJ1-5; D call uncertain. CDR3 length: 12 residues. The V gene's germline CDR1 is LNHDA and CDR2 SQIVND (reference sequence). V gave up 6 bases and J gave up 9 bases, with 12 bases separating them.

The V and J genes are TRBV5-1 and TRBJ2-3, with 11 bases lining up with TRBD2. From germline, CDR1 is SGHRS and CDR2 YFSETQ. The CDR3 loop spans 18 amino acids. V was pared by 4 bases and J by 0 bases, with 10 bases of the junction left unmatched. Here the CDR3 DNA reads TGCGCCAGCAGCCCCAGGGTAGCGGGGGGGCAAAGCACAGATACGCAGTATTTT. Protein product: CASSPRVAGGQSTDTQYF.

V gene TRBV29-1 combines with J gene TRBJ2-7, with 10 bases that match TRBD2. Per the germline V gene, CDR1 is SQVTM and CDR2 is ANQGSEA. V lost 7 bases and J lost 5; bases outside the gene matches: 11. The CDR3 has 14 amino acids. Here the CDR3 reads CSASGGALFHEQYF. Written as DNA, the CDR3 is TGCAGCGCAAGCGGGGGGGCACTTTTCCACGAGCAGTACTTC.

For this clone: An end of the junction differs from the germline gene, which may be a read error. The genes are TRBV28 and TRBJ2-3; TRBD2 aligns across 9 bases. This CDR3 region has 13 residues. Germline V lookup: CDR1 MDHEN, CDR2 SYDVKM. CDR3 region: CASGGGATVTQYF. The DNA for the CDR3 is TGTGCCAGCGGCGGGGGGGCAACAGTTACGCAGTATTTT.

The chain uses TRBV5-4 and TRBJ1-6; no reliable D call. Germline loops: CDR1 SGHNT, CDR2 YYREEE (reference sequence). V was trimmed by 4 bases and J by 14 bases, leaving 22 bases between them. The CDR3 loop spans 15 amino acids. The DNA for the CDR3 is TGTGCCAGCAGCCGCTGGCGGGCCCCTGATAGGGCCCTCCACTTT. The encoded protein is CASSRWRAPDRALHF.

This chain links TRBV25-1 with TRBJ1-2; D is perhaps TRBD1 (5 bases). Germline V lookup: CDR1 MGHDK, CDR2 SYGVNS. This CDR3 contains 16 residues. The germline V and J ends were trimmed by 4 bases and 7 bases, with 22 bases remaining between them. The CDR3 loop reads CASSVWGEDGAVGYTF. Here the CDR3 DNA reads TGTGCCAGCAGTGTGTGGGGGGAGGACGGAGCTGTTGGCTACACCTTC.

The rearrangement links TRBV10-3 to TRBJ2-3; 10 bases map to TRBD2. CDR1 and CDR2 (germline): ENHRY, SYGVKD. V gave up 3 bases and J gave up 6 bases; unmatched junction bases: 6. This CDR3 contains 15 residues. CDR3 protein: CAISEGTSDADTQYF. CDR3 bases: TGTGCCATCAGTGAAGGGACTAGCGATGCGGATACGCAGTATTTT.

This sequence joins TRBV6-5 and TRBJ1-5; D is unclear. CDR1 is MNHEY and CDR2 is SVGAGI in the germline V gene. This CDR3 is 16 amino acids long. V was cut by 4 bases and J by 0 bases, with 13 bases left in between. The CDR3 DNA reads as TGTGCCAGCAGTTTGGGCCCTGATGATAGCAATCAGCCCCAGCATTTT. It is translated as CASSLGPDDSNQPQHF.

The chain is built from TRBV10-1 and TRBJ1-1, with 8 bases aligning to TRBD1. This CDR3 is 13 amino acids long. V trimming: 6 bases; J trimming: 11 bases; junction bases outside the gene matches: 11. The germline V gene encodes CDR1 WNHNN and CDR2 SYGVQD (reference sequence). CDR3 region: CASRPRGTGEAFF. The CDR3 nucleotides read TGCGCCAGCAGACCGCGGGGGACAGGCGAGGCTTTCTTT.

The genes are TRBV25-1 and TRBJ2-1, with 13 bases lining up with TRBD2. CDR1 is MGHDK, CDR2 SYGVNS, per germline. The junction had 3 bases not matched to a gene; V was cut back by 3 bases and J by 4 bases. The CDR3 length is 16 residues. This chain's CDR3 is CASSETSGGQYNEQFF. CDR3 nucleotide sequence: TGTGCCAGCAGTGAGACTAGCGGGGGGCAATACAATGAGCAGTTCTTC.

The J gene is TRBJ2-6, the V gene TRBV4-1; 8 nucleotides agree with TRBD2. The CDR3 is 19 amino acids. The V segment lost 4 bases and the J segment 4 bases; nucleotides outside the gene matches: 15. Germline-derived CDR1 and CDR2 are MGHRA and YSYEKL. CDR3 nucleotides: TGCGCCAGCAGCCCCCGGACTAGCCCAAAGATACTGGGGGCCAACGTCCTGACTTTC. Its translation is CASSPRTSPKILGANVLTF.

J is TRBJ1-6 and V is TRBV27; TRBD1 agrees at 7 bases. The CDR3 covers 15 residues. Germline CDR1 reads MNHEY; CDR2 reads SMNVEV (reference sequence). The V and J ends lost 2 bases and 10 bases, in that order; junction bases with no gene match: 8. CDR3 sequence: CASSLVSGGRSPLHF. The CDR3 DNA is TGTGCCAGCAGTTTAGTCTCAGGGGGGCGATCACCCCTCCACTTT.

The chain employs TRBV4-3 and TRBJ2-3; TRBD2 aligns across 16 bases. Losses at the gene ends were 0 bases for V and 5 bases for J; bases not matched to a gene: 14. The CDR3 length is 21 residues. The V gene's germline CDR1 is LGHNA and CDR2 YSLEER. The CDR3 coding sequence is TGCGCCAGCAGCCAAGATTGGGGGCCCGGGACTAGCGGGGGGGCGGGAGATACGCAGTATTTT. It translates to CASSQDWGPGTSGGAGDTQYF.

In regard to this clone: Mismatch with germline at one junction end may stem from a read error. This chain uses TRBV7-9 with TRBJ1-6; 9 nucleotides align to TRBD1. The CDR3 loop spans 15 amino acids. Germline V lookup: CDR1 SEHNR, CDR2 FQNEAQ (reference sequence). Written as DNA, the CDR3 is TGTTCCAGCAGCTCGCACAGGGGGCTGGCTTCACCCCTCCACTTT. As protein: CSSSSHRGLASPLHF.

The chain links TRBV2 to TRBJ2-5; no clear D gene. The CDR3 has 18 amino acids. The V end was cut by 6 bases, the J end by 7 bases, with 30 bases between. The germline CDR1 and CDR2 sequences are SNHLY and FYNNEI. The chain's CDR3 is CASRSAMNPSRGLGTQYF. The CDR3 DNA follows: TGTGCCAGCAGGTCCGCTATGAACCCGTCCCGCGGCCTCGGGACCCAGTACTTC.

The V call is TRBV6-1, the J call TRBJ1-5; perhaps TRBD1 as D (5 bases). Germline CDR1 and CDR2: MNHNS and SASEGT. The CDR3 sequence is 15 residues long. V lost 6 bases and J 4 bases, leaving 16 bases between the germline ends. DNA of the CDR3: TGTGCCAGCAGCCCCCGCGGCAGGGAAAATCAGCCCCAGCATTTT. Protein product: CASSPRGRENQPQHF.

The J gene is TRBJ2-7, the V gene TRBV7-9; perhaps TRBD2 as D (6 bases). The germline V gene encodes CDR1 SEHNR and CDR2 FQNEAQ (reference sequence). The CDR3 runs to 14 residues. V was clipped by 5 bases and J by 3 bases, with 14 bases between them. The CDR3 is CASSPRGAGYEQYF. The CDR3 DNA reads as TGTGCCAGCAGCCCGCGGGGCGCGGGCTACGAGCAGTACTTC.

In this sample, this clone turned up once. V is TRBV11-2 and J is TRBJ1-1, with D possibly TRBD1 on 6 matching bases. Germline lookup yields CDR1 SGHAT and CDR2 FQNNGV. This CDR3 is 16 amino acids long. The V end was cut by 1 base, the J end by 1 base, with 13 bases between. The DNA for the CDR3 is TGTGCCAGCAGCTTAGGACAGGTAAAGAGGAACACTGAAGCTTTCTTT. It encodes CASSLGQVKRNTEAFF.

The J gene is TRBJ1-1, the V gene TRBV10-1; 7 nucleotides match TRBD1. V dropped 8 bases and J dropped 1; count of bases not matched to a gene: 4. This CDR3 has 13 residues. The V gene's germline CDR1 is WNHNN and CDR2 SYGVQD (reference sequence). The CDR3 reads CASPPGGNTEAFF. CDR3 DNA sequence: TGCGCCAGCCCCCCAGGGGGGAACACTGAAGCTTTCTTT.

The genes are TRBV7-9 and TRBJ2-1; 12 bases are a match to TRBD1. V lost 4 bases to trimming and J lost 9 bases; unmatched junction nucleotides: 19. This CDR3 has 19 amino acids. Germline loops: CDR1 SEHNR, CDR2 FQNEAQ (reference sequence). The CDR3 region is CASSSEPGQGARPWSEQFF. The CDR3 DNA reads TGTGCCAGCAGCTCAGAGCCGGGACAGGGGGCGAGGCCATGGAGTGAGCAGTTCTTC. Filled out from reference TRBV7-9 and TRBJ2-1, the complete variable domain reads DTGVSQNPRHKITKRGQNVTFRCDPISEHNRLYWYRQTLGQGPEFLTYFQNEAQLEKSRLLSDRFSAERPKGSFSTLEIQRTEQGDSAMYLCASSSEPGQGARPWSEQFFGPGTRLTVL.

A note on this clone: Distinct nucleotide sequences in the sample also encode this CDR3. V and J are TRBV11-3 and TRBJ1-1, with D maybe TRBD1 (5 bases). The germline V and J ends were trimmed by 5 bases and 2 bases, with 9 bases remaining between them. The CDR3 totals 13 residues. Germline V gives CDR1 SGHNT, CDR2 YENEEA. In nucleotides, the CDR3 is TGTGCCAGCAGCCTTGACAGAAACACTGAAGCTTTCTTT. It specifies CASSLDRNTEAFF.

V usage is TRBV27 and J usage is TRBJ2-3; 11 bases are a match to TRBD2. V was pared by 5 bases and J by 0 bases, with 4 bases of the junction left unmatched. Germline V gives CDR1 MNHEY, CDR2 SMNVEV (reference sequence). The CDR3 totals 16 residues. The CDR3 spells CASSLGLAVSTDTQYF. CDR3 nucleotide sequence: TGTGCCAGCAGTCTGGGACTAGCGGTGAGCACAGATACGCAGTATTTT.